This TCR beta chain originates from a study of blood T cell repertoires in COVID-19. Study summary: The United States, Italy and Spain were the sources of the acute and convalescent COVID-19 samples.

This CDR3 spans 17 amino acids. Germline loops: CDR1 LNHDA, CDR2 SQIVND (reference sequence). The ends lost 3 bases at V and 0 bases at J; junction bases unmatched: 5. Method: immunoSEQ multiplex PCR; TCRdb's copy keeps in-frame clones and lacks some. The repertoire consists of fewer than 250,000 clones, with about 87% occurring once and the leading ten covering 0.85% to 0.95%. Concerning this clone: Other nucleotide sequences in the sample specify the same CDR3.

The study recruited people aged about 18 to 90 years across approximately 24 US areas. It was within 2 weeks before study entry that exposed participants met a COVID-19 case. V and J are TRBV19 and TRBJ1-6; TRBD1 agrees at 7 bases. The specimen sequenced was PBMCs or T cells enriched from blood (not recorded which). The clonotype originates from a man aged 50 or older who had been exposed to COVID-19. DNA for the CDR3: TGTGCCAGTAGTATTACAGGGGTCAGCTCCTATAATTCACCCCTCCACTTT. This sequence encodes CASSITGVSSYNSPLHF.